Listed here are 23 T cell receptor beta chains from one sample, sequenced in a study of T-cell memory formation after mild COVID-19. TCRdb re-called the 5' RACE reads with MiXCR, one entry per CDR3 protein. The table records about 190,000 distinct CDR3 sequences, 15% to 20% of them present only once. The source material was PBMCs or a T cell subset sorted from them (not recorded which). These receptors were collected from an adult woman who had mild COVID-19 (a few samples of this study predate the infection). Cell type and time point are not known.

The rearrangement joins TRBV12-3 or TRBV12-4 to TRBJ1-2; D is possibly TRBD1 (5 bases). CDR3 length: 13 residues. V was shortened by 3 bases and J by 10 bases, with 15 bases between the two germline ends. The CDR3 loop reads CASSFPGMRPYTF. CDR3 in DNA: TGTGCCAGCAGTTTCCCAGGGATGAGACCCTACACCTTC.

V is TRBV21-1 and J is TRBJ2-7; the tabulated D call, TRBD1, remains unverified against the DNA. TRBV21-1 is a pseudogene. The CDR3 has 15 amino acids. The CDR3 DNA sequence: TGTGCCAGCAGCCCAGCGGGGACGGAATCCTACGAGCAGTACTTC. Its protein product is CASSPAGTESYEQYF.

This clonotype has a count of ten or more. The CDR3 DNA is TGTGCCAGCAGTCCCGGAAGGGGGGGCGGGTACGAGCAGTACTTC. Its protein product is CASSPGRGGGYEQYF. The V and J genes are TRBV12-3 or TRBV12-4 and TRBJ2-7; weak D call: TRBD2 (7 bases). V was shortened by 5 bases and J by 4 bases, with 18 bases between the two germline ends. The CDR3 runs 15 residues.

The chain employs TRBV7-2 and TRBJ2-1, with 12 bases identical to TRBD1. CDR1 and CDR2 from the germline V gene are SGHTA and FQGNSA. With 2 bases clipped from V and 7 bases from J, the junction kept 6 bases outside the gene matches. CDR3 length equals 16 residues. CDR3 DNA: TGTGCCAGCAGCTTAACGGGACAGGGGGCGGTAAATGAGCAGTTCTTC. Protein: CASSLTGQGAVNEQFF. The full variable domain, in which reference TRBV7-2 and TRBJ2-1 provide the parts outside the CDR3, is GAGVSQSPSNKVTEKGKDVELRCDPISGHTALYWYRQSLGQGLEFLIYFQGNSAPDKSGLPSDRFSAERTGGSVSTLTIQRTQQEDSAVYLCASSLTGQGAVNEQFFGPGTRLTVL.

The CDR3 DNA reads TGCAGTGCTAGAGAGGGTAGCGGGAGTTCCGATGAGCAGTTCTTC. Its translation: CSAREGSGSSDEQFF. The chain uses TRBV20-1 and TRBJ2-1; 9 bases are shared with TRBD2. This CDR3 contains 15 residues. The V gene's germline CDR1 is DFQATT and CDR2 SNEGSKA (reference sequence). The V segment lost 0 bases and the J segment 8 bases; nucleotides outside the gene matches: 8.

This clonotype was counted only a few times. The rearrangement uses TRBV29-1 and TRBJ2-2; D not resolved. The CDR3 is 14 residues long. V lost 7 bases to trimming and J lost 1 base, with 13 bases between them. Germline V gene data show CDR1 as SQVTM and CDR2 as ANQGSEA. CDR3 sequence (DNA): TGCAGCGCTTTCACCACGGGGAACACCGGGGAGCTGTTTTTT. Its translation: CSAFTTGNTGELFF.

The V and J genes are TRBV12-3 or TRBV12-4 and TRBJ2-5; TRBD1 matches 9 bases. The CDR3 spans 13 residues. Trimming at V came to 5 bases and at J to 9 bases, leaving 7 bases not matched to a gene. In nucleotides, the CDR3 is TGTGCCAGCAGTCAGGGACAGGGTACCTCCCAGTACTTC. This encodes CASSQGQGTSQYF.

The chain couples TRBV4-3 to TRBJ2-1; TRBD1 or TRBD2 may be the D gene (5 bases each). The CDR3 sequence is 16 residues long. Germline values: CDR1 LGHNA, CDR2 YSLEER. V was trimmed by 4 bases and J by 2 bases, leaving 15 bases between them. CDR3 DNA: TGCGCCAGCAGCCCGCCGGGGCGGATAGCCTACAATGAGCAGTTCTTC. It translates to CASSPPGRIAYNEQFF.

This clonotype was seen a handful of times. The chain carries TRBV20-1 and TRBJ1-6; D remains ambiguous. V lost 4 bases and J 8 bases, leaving 18 bases between the germline ends. This CDR3 comprises 15 residues. The germline V gene has CDR1 DFQATT and CDR2 SNEGSKA (reference sequence). The CDR3 DNA is TGCAGTGCTACCCCGGGCCATCTGGTGGATTCACCCCTCCACTTT. It translates to CSATPGHLVDSPLHF.

The chain carries TRBV4-3 and TRBJ2-1, with D perhaps given as TRBD1 or TRBD2 (5 bases each). The CDR3 length is 15 residues. V shed 1 base and J shed 7 bases, with 14 bases lying between them. Germline V gene lookup returns CDR1 LGHNA and CDR2 YSLEER. As DNA, the CDR3 is TGCGCCAGCAGCCAAGGAGGGACGGTGGGGAATGAGCAGTTCTTC. Translation: CASSQGGTVGNEQFF.

This clonotype occurred a few times. V is TRBV14 and J is TRBJ2-2; either TRBD1 or TRBD2 may supply D (6 bases each). Per germline, CDR1 SGHDN and CDR2 FVKESK. Trimming took 8 bases from V and 6 from J, leaving 19 bases between them. The length of the CDR3 is 15 residues. CDR3 amino acids: CASAPAGGAPGELFF. DNA for the CDR3: TGTGCCAGCGCCCCGGCCGGGGGCGCGCCCGGGGAGCTGTTTTTT. Filled out from reference TRBV14 and TRBJ2-2, the complete variable domain reads EAGVTQFPSHSVIEKGQTVTLRCDPISGHDNLYWYRRVMGKEIKFLLHFVKESKQDESGMPNNRFLAERTGGTYSTLKVQPAELEDSGVYFCASAPAGGAPGELFFGEGSRLTVL.

This clonotype came up a few times. The chain uses TRBV4-1 and TRBJ1-3; the D gene is possibly TRBD1 (5 bases). This CDR3 region has 14 residues. With 4 bases removed from V and 8 bases from J, the gap between germline ends came to 15 bases. Germline CDR1 reads MGHRA; CDR2 reads YSYEKL. CDR3 sequence: CASSPSPREYTIYF. In DNA form, the CDR3 reads TGCGCCAGCAGCCCATCCCCCAGGGAATACACCATATATTTT.

This clonotype was counted between two and nine times. V gene TRBV18 combines with J gene TRBJ2-3; no clear D. V was shortened by 4 bases and J by 2 bases, with 7 bases between the two germline ends. Germline assignment: CDR1 KGHSH and CDR2 LQKENI. CDR3 size: 13 residues. CDR3 loop: CASSRADTDTQYF. CDR3 sequence (DNA): TGTGCCAGCTCACGGGCAGACACAGATACGCAGTATTTT.

The chain links TRBV10-3 to TRBJ2-3; no clear D. Germline V gives CDR1 ENHRY, CDR2 SYGVKD. V lost 0 bases to trimming and J lost 3 bases, with 7 bases between them. This CDR3 region has 14 residues. The CDR3 DNA reads as TGTGCCATCAGTGAGTCGGTAGGGACAGATACGCAGTATTTT. Its protein is CAISESVGTDTQYF.

This clonotype occurred a few times. The rearrangement uses TRBV9 and TRBJ2-2; 9 bases align to TRBD2. Trimming cost V 0 bases and J 3 bases; bases outside gene matches: 12. The germline CDR1 and CDR2 sequences are SGDLS and YYNGEE. This CDR3 is built from 19 residues. The chain's CDR3 is CASSVAEASGKRDTGELFF. The DNA for the CDR3 is TGTGCCAGCAGCGTAGCTGAGGCTAGCGGGAAAAGGGACACCGGGGAGCTGTTTTTT.

This clonotype was detected only a few times. V usage is TRBV20-1 and J usage is TRBJ2-7; 10 bases fit TRBD2. V dropped 6 bases and J dropped 0; count of bases not matched to a gene: 8. CDR1 DFQATT and CDR2 SNEGSKA come from the germline V gene (reference sequence). The CDR3 extends over 15 amino acids. The CDR3 nucleotides are TGCAGTGCCTATCGGCCTAGCGGGGGCTCCTACGAGCAGTACTTC. It codes for CSAYRPSGGSYEQYF.

This clonotype was detected ten times or more. The J gene is TRBJ1-2, the V gene TRBV6-5; D might be TRBD1 (6 bases). This CDR3 contains 14 residues. CDR1 is MNHEY, CDR2 SVGAGI, per germline. Trimming took 2 bases from V and 8 from J, leaving 15 bases between them. In DNA, the CDR3 is TGTGCCAGCAGTTACGGCCCGGGGGCGGAAGGCTACACCTTC. Translated: CASSYGPGAEGYTF.

This clonotype was seen only a few times. The chain recombines TRBV18 with TRBJ1-5, with TRBD1 matching 7 bases. Trimming at V came to 1 base and at J to 6 bases, leaving 6 bases not matched to a gene. Germline CDR1 reads KGHSH; CDR2 reads LQKENI. The CDR3 totals 15 residues. This CDR3 is CASSPRGQDTQPQHF. The CDR3, as DNA: TGTGCCAGCTCACCACGAGGACAGGATACTCAGCCCCAGCATTTT.

This clonotype appeared a few times. CDR3 DNA sequence: TGTGCCAGCAGTAACACGGCAGAGACCCAGTACTTC. Translated, it gives CASSNTAETQYF. The chain is built from TRBV12-3 or TRBV12-4 and TRBJ2-5; D unclear. The CDR3 contains 12 residues. V lost 5 bases, J lost 4 bases, and 8 bases lay in between.

This clonotype turned up a few times. The CDR3 nucleotides are TGTGCCAGCAGTCCTCAGGGAGCGAGCACAGATACGCAGTATTTT. It is translated as CASSPQGASTDTQYF. The rearrangement links TRBV6-5 to TRBJ2-3; either TRBD1 or TRBD2 may supply D (5 bases each). The CDR3 has 15 residues. V shed 5 bases and J shed 0 bases, with 12 bases lying between them. Germline lookup yields CDR1 MNHEY and CDR2 SVGAGI.

The rearrangement links TRBV30 to TRBJ2-3; D possibly matches TRBD1 or TRBD2 (5 bases each). Germline-derived CDR1 and CDR2 are GTSNPN and SVGIG (reference sequence). V was trimmed by 5 bases and J by 5 bases, leaving 14 bases between them. The CDR3 spans 13 residues. CDR3 protein: CAWCRDLKDTQYF. The CDR3 region has the DNA TGTGCCTGGTGCCGGGACCTCAAAGATACGCAGTATTTT.

This clonotype was counted between two and nine times. This chain links TRBV19 with TRBJ1-6; D is ambiguous. This CDR3 has 15 amino acids. Trimming stripped 2 bases from V and 6 bases from J, with 11 bases between. Germline V gives CDR1 LNHDA, CDR2 SQIVND (reference sequence). The chain's CDR3 is CASSIPGSVNSPLHF. The CDR3 bases are TGTGCCAGTAGTATACCCGGCAGCGTTAATTCACCCCTCCACTTT.

This clonotype was seen many times. The V call is TRBV27, the J call TRBJ2-3; no clear D gene. This CDR3 region has 13 residues. Germline-derived CDR1 and CDR2 are MNHEY and SMNVEV (reference sequence). The V gene lost 2 bases and the J gene lost 1 base, with 4 bases spanning the gap. The DNA of the CDR3 is TGTGCCAGCAGTTTAGTCGGCACAGATACGCAGTATTTT. Translating gives CASSLVGTDTQYF.